The sequence of this T cell receptor beta chain was determined in a study of blood T cells in healthy people across ages. On this clonotype itself: Its matching antigen is unknown.

General study points: Because sorting was not performed, PBMCs prevented conclusive naive versus antigen-experienced comparison. A strong correlation was found between TCR beta diversity and the percentage of naive T cells. It was not known whether donors were CMV positive (a possible confounder of expanded clonotype changes).

The CDR3 is 15 residues long. CDR1 SNHLY and CDR2 FYNNEI come from the germline V gene. Trimming at V came to 3 bases and at J to 4 bases, leaving 3 bases not matched to a gene. Those donating, healthy Caucasian individuals from Russia, were aged roughly 6 to 95. For the second PCR, which ran for about 6 to 11 cycles, a sample-barcoded 5' primer and a J-beta primer mix were used. Via MiXCR, TCRdb re-called the 5' RACE reads, giving one row per CDR3 protein. The sample carries fewer than 700,000 distinct CDR3 sequences, 45% to 55% recorded once. Sequenced material: blood. This sequence was found in a man of 80 years or more in good health. This rearrangement joins TRBV2 to TRBJ2-2; 9 bases align to TRBD2. CDR3 DNA sequence: TGTGCCAGCAGTGATCGGCGGGGGGGCACCGGGGAGCTGTTTTTT. Protein: CASSDRRGGTGELFF.